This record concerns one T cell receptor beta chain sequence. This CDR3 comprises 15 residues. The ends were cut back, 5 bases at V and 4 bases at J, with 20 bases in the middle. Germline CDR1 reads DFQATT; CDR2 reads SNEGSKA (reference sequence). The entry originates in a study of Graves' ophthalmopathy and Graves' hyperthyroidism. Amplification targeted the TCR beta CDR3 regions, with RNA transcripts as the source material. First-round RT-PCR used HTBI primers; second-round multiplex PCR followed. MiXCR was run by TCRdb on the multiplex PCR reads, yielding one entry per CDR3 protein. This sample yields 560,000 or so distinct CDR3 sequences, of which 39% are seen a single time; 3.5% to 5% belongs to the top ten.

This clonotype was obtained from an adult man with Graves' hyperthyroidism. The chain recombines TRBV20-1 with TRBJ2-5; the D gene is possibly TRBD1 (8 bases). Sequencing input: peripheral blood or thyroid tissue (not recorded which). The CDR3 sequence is CSAPKQGGRGETQYF. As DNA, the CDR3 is TGCAGTGCTCCAAAACAGGGGGGGCGCGGAGAGACCCAGTACTTC.